The 19 T cell receptor beta chains reported below all come from one sample, sequenced in a study of CD8+CD57+ T cells in acquired aplastic anemia. CDR3 and TCR beta VDJ profiling relied on a genomic DNA template. MiXCR, run by TCRdb on the reads, gives a single entry per CDR3 protein. This table holds tens of thousands of distinct CDR3 sequences, roughly 50% found once. Sequenced input: sorted CD4+, CD8+, or CD8+CD57+ T cells (not recorded which) from PBMCs. Every receptor here comes from a human donor in good health, serving as a control.

This clonotype has a single count. The V call is TRBV12-3 or TRBV12-4, the J call TRBJ1-1, with TRBD1 matching over 7 bases. Trimming took 3 bases from V and 8 from J; bases not matched to a gene: 6. CDR3 length equals 13 residues. This CDR3 is CASSFSGQPEAFF. The DNA for the CDR3 is TGTGCCAGCAGTTTCTCGGGACAGCCAGAAGCTTTCTTT.

About this clonotype: One junction end does not reproduce the germline sequence, and a read error may be involved. CDR3: CASGVVGEAQYF. In nucleotides, the CDR3 is TGTGCCAGTGGGGTGGTAGGAGAGGCCCAGTACTTC. The rearrangement links TRBV2 to TRBJ2-5; D is undetermined. CDR3 size: 12 residues. Germline V CDR1 and CDR2: SNHLY, FYNNEI.

The rearrangement links TRBV24-1 to TRBJ1-5, with D uncertain. V was trimmed by 4 bases and J by 8 bases, leaving 14 bases between them. Germline V lookup: CDR1 KGHDR, CDR2 SFDVKD. The CDR3 is 14 amino acids. CDR3 residues: CATSECTGLEPQHF. For the CDR3, the DNA is TGTGCCACCAGTGAGTGCACGGGGTTGGAGCCCCAGCATTTT.

This chain links TRBV7-9 with TRBJ2-7, with D perhaps TRBD1 (6 bases). With 6 bases removed from V and 0 bases from J, the gap between germline ends came to 15 bases. The CDR3 runs 15 residues. Germline loops: CDR1 SEHNR, CDR2 FQNEAQ (reference sequence). For the CDR3, the DNA is TGTGCCAGCAGTACCTCCGGGACAAGCTCCTACGAGCAGTACTTC. It is translated as CASSTSGTSSYEQYF.

V is TRBV19 and J is TRBJ2-7, with 10 bases matching TRBD1. Germline V CDR1 and CDR2: LNHDA, SQIVND (reference sequence). The CDR3 totals 14 residues. The junction had 3 bases not matched to a gene; V was cut back by 6 bases and J by 1 base. The CDR3 reads CASRRTGGSYEQYF. For the CDR3, the DNA is TGTGCCAGTAGACGGACAGGGGGGTCCTACGAGCAGTACTTC.

V is TRBV7-3 and J is TRBJ1-1; D gene ambiguous. The CDR3 contains 12 residues. Trimming took 5 bases from V and 10 from J, leaving 14 bases between them. Germline CDR1 is SGHTA and CDR2 is FQGTGA. The CDR3 nucleotides are TGTGCCAGCAGCCTGCCCGGATGGGTAGCTTTCTTT. It specifies CASSLPGWVAFF.

The chain links TRBV19 to TRBJ1-2; 7 bases line up with TRBD1. The trim removed 4 bases at V and 0 bases at J, leaving 2 bases unmatched. Germline V gene sequence: CDR1 LNHDA, CDR2 SQIVND (reference sequence). This CDR3 spans 14 amino acids. CDR3 in amino acids: CASSRDSANYGYTF. The CDR3 nucleotides are TGTGCCAGTAGTAGGGACAGCGCTAACTATGGCTACACCTTC. Drawing the rest from reference TRBV19 and TRBJ1-2, the complete variable domain is DGGITQSPKYLFRKEGQNVTLSCEQNLNHDAMYWYRQDPGQGLRLIYYSQIVNDFQKGDIAEGYSVSREKKESFPLTVTSAQKNPTAFYLCASSRDSANYGYTFGSGTRLTVV.

This clonotype showed up many times. This chain joins TRBV6-6 and TRBJ1-4; D gene unclear. V lost 5 bases and J lost 7, with 20 bases in between. Germline loops: CDR1 MNHNY, CDR2 SVGAGI (reference sequence). The CDR3 covers 16 residues. The CDR3 nucleotides read TGTGCCAGCAGTCCTACCCAGTTAATCCTCGGTGAAAAACTGTTTTTT. Amino acids: CASSPTQLILGEKLFF.

The chain has TRBV12-3 or TRBV12-4 and TRBJ1-2, with D hard to call. This CDR3 is built from 13 residues. With 4 bases removed from V and 5 bases from J, the gap between germline ends came to 11 bases. The CDR3 bases are TGTGCCAGCAGTTACCCGGGCAAGTATGGCTACACCTTC. It codes for CASSYPGKYGYTF.

This clonotype was recorded many times. The chain carries TRBV5-6 and TRBJ2-3; D is unresolved. The CDR3 totals 12 residues. Trimming took 1 base from V and 6 from J, leaving 6 bases between them. Germline CDR1 is SGHDT and CDR2 is YYEEEE. CDR3 in amino acids: CASSLPQDTQYF. DNA of the CDR3: TGTGCCAGCAGCTTGCCTCAGGATACGCAGTATTTT.

Comments on this clonotype: In this CDR3 the conserved last residue, phenylalanine or tryptophan, is missing, so a read error is likely. The chain is built from TRBV9 and TRBJ1-2, with D perhaps TRBD1 (5 bases). The V end lost 0 bases, the J end lost 8 bases, and 20 bases lay between the germline ends. The germline CDR1 and CDR2 sequences are SGDLS and YYNGEE. The CDR3 extends over 16 amino acids. The CDR3 protein is CASSVGGGTAAMGYTL. The CDR3 DNA is TGTGCCAGCAGCGTAGGTGGGGGGACCGCCGCTATGGGCTACACCCTC.

This clonotype has a count of ten or more. The V and J genes are TRBV7-9 and TRBJ2-7; 9 positions agree with TRBD2. This CDR3 is 15 amino acids long. The J segment lost 5 bases and the V segment lost 4 bases, leaving 9 bases of the junction unmatched. Per germline, CDR1 SEHNR and CDR2 FQNEAQ (reference sequence). For the CDR3, the DNA is TGTGCCAGCAGCTCGCCGGGACTAGCTTCCCACGAGCAGTACTTC. This gives the protein CASSSPGLASHEQYF.

The chain combines TRBV7-9 with TRBJ1-6; D is unresolved. CDR3 length: 14 amino acids. Per the germline V gene, CDR1 is SEHNR and CDR2 is FQNEAQ (reference sequence). V was clipped by 4 bases and J by 10 bases, with 14 bases between them. CDR3 coding DNA: TGTGCCAGCAGCTCGGGCAGTTGGTACTCACCCCTCCACTTT. Protein: CASSSGSWYSPLHF.

This clonotype appeared many times. This chain links TRBV12-3 or TRBV12-4 with TRBJ1-3; D unresolved. This CDR3 spans 16 amino acids. V lost 3 bases to trimming and J lost 2 bases, with 14 bases between them. The CDR3 bases are TGTGCCAGCAGTTTGAGCGGGGTCCGGGCTGGAAACACCATATATTTT. This encodes CASSLSGVRAGNTIYF.

This clonotype occurred many times. This sequence joins TRBV6-1 and TRBJ2-7; TRBD2 matches 10 bases. V lost 0 bases, J lost 3 bases, and 2 bases stayed unmatched. Germline CDR1 and CDR2: MNHNS and SASEGT. The CDR3 length is 15 residues. CDR3 protein: CASSEAASGSYEQYF. DNA of the CDR3: TGTGCCAGCAGTGAAGCCGCTAGCGGGAGCTACGAGCAGTACTTC.

The gene calls are TRBV19 and TRBJ2-7, with a weak D call TRBD1 (5 bases). In germline, CDR1 is LNHDA, CDR2 SQIVND (reference sequence). V lost 10 bases and J lost 4, with 20 bases in between. This CDR3 has 14 residues. The CDR3 spells CATSRASTTYEQYF. CDR3 DNA sequence: TGTGCCACAAGCAGGGCTAGTACGACATACGAGCAGTACTTC.

This chain links TRBV10-3 with TRBJ1-1; D unclear. V gave up 0 bases and J gave up 6 bases, with 11 bases separating them. The CDR3 has 14 amino acids. Germline CDR1 ENHRY, CDR2 SYGVKD. CDR3 DNA sequence: TGTGCCATCAGTGAGTCGTTGGGGATACCTGAAGCTTTCTTT. Protein: CAISESLGIPEAFF.

The V call is TRBV7-3, the J call TRBJ2-7, with a possible D match to TRBD2 (5 bases). V lost 4 bases, J lost 4 bases, and 26 bases lay in between. Germline lookup yields CDR1 SGHTA and CDR2 FQGTGA. The CDR3 runs to 18 residues. The CDR3 spells CASSSIKSWTQRPYEQYF. For the CDR3, the DNA is TGTGCCAGCAGCTCCATTAAAAGTTGGACTCAACGCCCTTACGAGCAGTACTTC.

This clonotype has only a few counts. This chain connects TRBV5-6 to TRBJ2-3; D perhaps matches TRBD2 (5 bases). CDR1 is SGHDT and CDR2 is YYEEEE in the germline V gene. This CDR3 comprises 16 residues. With 1 base removed from V and 0 bases from J, the gap between germline ends came to 12 bases. CDR3 coding DNA: TGTGCCAGCAGCTTGCCGGGCGGGTATAGCACAGATACGCAGTATTTT. Translated, it gives CASSLPGGYSTDTQYF.